This T cell receptor (beta chain) was captured in a study of shared clonotypes between healthy human individuals. The V gene lost 5 bases and the J gene lost 7 bases, with 15 bases spanning the gap. Germline CDR1 SGHVS, CDR2 FNYEAQ. The CDR3 spans 13 residues. Profiling relied on immunoSEQ multiplex PCR, and the TCRdb table lists in-frame clones only, not all of them. The table records over 800,000 clones, 85% to 95% of them present only once. Selected positively for CCR7 and CD45RO-negative, naive CD8 cells excluded terminally differentiated effector memory CD45RA+ cells. This chain connects TRBV7-6 to TRBJ2-7, with D hard to call. Material: naive CD8+ T cells sorted from blood. The sequence was collected from a man in his thirties or forties in good health. CDR3 protein: CASSPDVSVEQYF. CDR3 coding DNA: TGTGCCAGCAGCCCCGACGTCTCTGTTGAGCAGTACTTC.